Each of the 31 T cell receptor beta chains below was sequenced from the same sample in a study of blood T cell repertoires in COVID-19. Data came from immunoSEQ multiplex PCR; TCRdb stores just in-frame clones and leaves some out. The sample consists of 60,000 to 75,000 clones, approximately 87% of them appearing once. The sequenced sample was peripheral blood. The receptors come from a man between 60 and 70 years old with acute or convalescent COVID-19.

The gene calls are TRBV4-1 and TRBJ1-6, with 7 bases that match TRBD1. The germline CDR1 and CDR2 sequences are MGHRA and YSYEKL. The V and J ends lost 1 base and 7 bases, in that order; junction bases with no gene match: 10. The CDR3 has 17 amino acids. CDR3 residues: CASSQGYQGDRNSPLHF. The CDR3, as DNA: TGCGCCAGCAGCCAAGGCTACCAGGGGGATCGGAATTCACCCCTCCACTTT.

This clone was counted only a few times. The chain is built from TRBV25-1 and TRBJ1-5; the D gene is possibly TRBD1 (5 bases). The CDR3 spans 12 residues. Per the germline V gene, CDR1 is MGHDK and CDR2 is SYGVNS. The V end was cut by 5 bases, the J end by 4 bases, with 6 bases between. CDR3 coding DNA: TGTGCCAGCAGTAAGGGGAATCAGCCCCAGCATTTT. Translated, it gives CASSKGNQPQHF.

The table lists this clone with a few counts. CDR3 sequence reads: CASSLASTGVTEAFF. CDR3 DNA sequence: TGTGCCAGCAGCTTAGCTAGTACAGGGGTAACTGAAGCTTTCTTT. This rearrangement joins TRBV7-6 to TRBJ1-1; 7 bases are shared with TRBD1. The V segment lost 0 bases and the J segment 5 bases; nucleotides outside the gene matches: 6. The CDR3 contains 15 residues. From germline, CDR1 is SGHVS and CDR2 FNYEAQ.

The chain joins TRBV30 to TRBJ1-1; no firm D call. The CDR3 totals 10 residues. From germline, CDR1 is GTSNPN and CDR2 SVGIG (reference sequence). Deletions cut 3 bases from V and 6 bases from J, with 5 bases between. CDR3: CAWRRSEAFF. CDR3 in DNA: TGTGCCTGGAGGAGGTCTGAAGCTTTCTTT.

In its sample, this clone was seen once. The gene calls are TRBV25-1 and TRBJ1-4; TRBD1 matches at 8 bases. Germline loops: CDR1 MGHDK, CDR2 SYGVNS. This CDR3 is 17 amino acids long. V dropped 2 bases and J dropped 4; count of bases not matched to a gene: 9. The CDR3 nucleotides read TGTGCCAGCAGTGAAACGGGGGGACAGGTGATTAATGAAAAACTGTTTTTT. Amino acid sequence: CASSETGGQVINEKLFF.

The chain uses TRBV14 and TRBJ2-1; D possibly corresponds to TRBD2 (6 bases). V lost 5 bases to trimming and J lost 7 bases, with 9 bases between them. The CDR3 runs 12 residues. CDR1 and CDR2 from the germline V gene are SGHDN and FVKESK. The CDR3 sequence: CASSLGRNEQFF. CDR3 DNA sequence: TGTGCCAGCAGCTTAGGGAGGAATGAGCAGTTCTTC.

The CDR3 nucleotides read TGTGCCAGCAGTGTCGCAGCGGGGTACACAGATACGCAGTATTTT. Encoded protein: CASSVAAGYTDTQYF. The genes are TRBV2 and TRBJ2-3; 7 bases map to TRBD2. CDR3 length: 15 residues. With 4 bases clipped from V and 2 bases from J, the junction kept 6 bases outside the gene matches. The germline gives CDR1 SNHLY, CDR2 FYNNEI.

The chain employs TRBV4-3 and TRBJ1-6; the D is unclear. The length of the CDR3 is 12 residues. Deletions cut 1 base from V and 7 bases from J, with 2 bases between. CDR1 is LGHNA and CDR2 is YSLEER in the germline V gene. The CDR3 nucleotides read TGCGCCAGCAGCCAAGCGAATTCACCCCTCCACTTT. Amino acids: CASSQANSPLHF.

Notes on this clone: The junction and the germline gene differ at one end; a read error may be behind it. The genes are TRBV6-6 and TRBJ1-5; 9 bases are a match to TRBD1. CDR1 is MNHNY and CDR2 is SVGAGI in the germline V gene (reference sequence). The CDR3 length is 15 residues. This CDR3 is CASSSQGQGEQPRHF. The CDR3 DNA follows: TGTGCCAGCAGTTCCCAGGGACAGGGCGAACAGCCCCGGCATTTT.

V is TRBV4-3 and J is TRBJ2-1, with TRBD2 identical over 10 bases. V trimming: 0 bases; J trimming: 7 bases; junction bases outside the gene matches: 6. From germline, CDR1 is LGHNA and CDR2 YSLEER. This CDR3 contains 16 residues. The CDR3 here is CASSQDLASGGNEQFF. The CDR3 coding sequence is TGCGCCAGCAGCCAAGATTTGGCTAGCGGGGGAAATGAGCAGTTCTTC.

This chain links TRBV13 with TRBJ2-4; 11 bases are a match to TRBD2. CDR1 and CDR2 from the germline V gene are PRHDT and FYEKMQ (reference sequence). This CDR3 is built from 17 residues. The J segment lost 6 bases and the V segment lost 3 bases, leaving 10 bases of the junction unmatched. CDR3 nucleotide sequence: TGTGCCAGCAGCTTTGGCAGTCCCGGGACTAGCGGAAACATTCAGTACTTC. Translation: CASSFGSPGTSGNIQYF. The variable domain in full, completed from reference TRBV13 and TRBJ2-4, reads AAGVIQSPRHLIKEKRETATLKCYPIPRHDTVYWYQQGPGQDPQFLISFYEKMQSDKGSIPDRFSAQQFSDYHSELNMSSLELGDSALYFCASSFGSPGTSGNIQYFGAGTRLSVL.

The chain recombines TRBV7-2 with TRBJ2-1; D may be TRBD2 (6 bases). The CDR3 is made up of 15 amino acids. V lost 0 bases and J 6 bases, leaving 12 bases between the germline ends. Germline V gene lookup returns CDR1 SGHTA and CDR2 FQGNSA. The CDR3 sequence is CASSLALGGANEQFF. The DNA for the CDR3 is TGTGCCAGCAGCTTAGCGCTAGGAGGGGCCAATGAGCAGTTCTTC.

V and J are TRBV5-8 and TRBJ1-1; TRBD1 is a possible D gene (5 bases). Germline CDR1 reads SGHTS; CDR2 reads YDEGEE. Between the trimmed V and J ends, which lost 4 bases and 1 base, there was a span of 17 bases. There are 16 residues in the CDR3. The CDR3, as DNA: TGTGCCAGCAGCCCGAAAGGCGACAGAGAGAACACTGAAGCTTTCTTT. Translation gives CASSPKGDRENTEAFF.

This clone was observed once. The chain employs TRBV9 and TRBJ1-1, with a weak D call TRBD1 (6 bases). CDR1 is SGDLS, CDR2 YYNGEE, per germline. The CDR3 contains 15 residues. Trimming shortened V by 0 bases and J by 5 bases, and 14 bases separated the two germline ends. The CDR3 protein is CASSVEAGAWTEAFF. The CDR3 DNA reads TGTGCCAGCAGCGTAGAGGCGGGGGCATGGACTGAAGCTTTCTTT.

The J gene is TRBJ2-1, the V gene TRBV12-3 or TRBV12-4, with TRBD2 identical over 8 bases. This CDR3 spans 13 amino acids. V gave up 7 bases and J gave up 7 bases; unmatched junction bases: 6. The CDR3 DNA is TGTGCCAGCACCTTGGGACTAGAGAATGAGCAGTTCTTC. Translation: CASTLGLENEQFF.

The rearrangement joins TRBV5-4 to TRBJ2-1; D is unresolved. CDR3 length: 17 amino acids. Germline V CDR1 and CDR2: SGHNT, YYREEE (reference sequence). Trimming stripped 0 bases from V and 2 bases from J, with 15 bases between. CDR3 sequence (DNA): TGTGCCAGCAGCTTGGATGGTCCTACTATCCCCTACAATGAGCAGTTCTTC. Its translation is CASSLDGPTIPYNEQFF.

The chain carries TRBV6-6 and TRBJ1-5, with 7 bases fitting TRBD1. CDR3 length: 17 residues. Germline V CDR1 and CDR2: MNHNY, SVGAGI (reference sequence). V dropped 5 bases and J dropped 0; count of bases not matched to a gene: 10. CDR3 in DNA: TGTGCCAGCAGTCCCAACCCGGGACAGTATAGCAATCAGCCCCAGCATTTT. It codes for CASSPNPGQYSNQPQHF.

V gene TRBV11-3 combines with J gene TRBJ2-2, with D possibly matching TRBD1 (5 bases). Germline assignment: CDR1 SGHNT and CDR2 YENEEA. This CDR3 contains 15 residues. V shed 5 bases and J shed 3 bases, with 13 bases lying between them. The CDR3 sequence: CASSPTDTYTGELFF. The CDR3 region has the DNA TGTGCCAGCAGCCCCACGGACACCTACACCGGGGAGCTGTTTTTT.

The CDR3, as DNA: TGTGCCAGCAGCTTCGGACTAGCGGGGGCCACCTACGAGCAGTACTTC. Translation gives CASSFGLAGATYEQYF. The gene calls are TRBV7-2 and TRBJ2-7; 13 positions agree with TRBD2. This CDR3 comprises 16 residues. Germline V CDR1 and CDR2: SGHTA, FQGNSA. With 3 bases clipped from V and 2 bases from J, the junction kept 4 bases outside the gene matches. The full variable domain, with the rest looked up from reference TRBV7-2 and TRBJ2-7, is GAGVSQSPSNKVTEKGKDVELRCDPISGHTALYWYRQSLGQGLEFLIYFQGNSAPDKSGLPSDRFSAERTGGSVSTLTIQRTQQEDSAVYLCASSFGLAGATYEQYFGPGTRLTVT.

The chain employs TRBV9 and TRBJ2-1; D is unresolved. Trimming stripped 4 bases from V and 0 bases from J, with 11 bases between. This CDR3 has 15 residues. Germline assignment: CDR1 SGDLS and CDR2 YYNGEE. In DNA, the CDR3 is TGTGCCAGCAGCTCTGGAGTGAGCTCCTACAATGAGCAGTTCTTC. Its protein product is CASSSGVSSYNEQFF.

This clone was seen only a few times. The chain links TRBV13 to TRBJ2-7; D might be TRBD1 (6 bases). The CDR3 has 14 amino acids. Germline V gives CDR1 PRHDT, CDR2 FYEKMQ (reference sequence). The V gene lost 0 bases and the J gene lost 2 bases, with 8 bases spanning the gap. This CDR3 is CASSLGAGAYEQYF. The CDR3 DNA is TGTGCCAGCAGCTTAGGGGCAGGGGCCTACGAGCAGTACTTC.

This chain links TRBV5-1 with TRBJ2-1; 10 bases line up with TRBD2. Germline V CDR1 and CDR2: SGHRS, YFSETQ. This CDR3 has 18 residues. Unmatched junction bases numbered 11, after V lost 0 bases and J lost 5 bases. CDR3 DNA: TGCGCCAGCAGCTTGGGTCCTAGCGGGGGCCCCCGTAACAATGAGCAGTTCTTC. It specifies CASSLGPSGGPRNNEQFF.

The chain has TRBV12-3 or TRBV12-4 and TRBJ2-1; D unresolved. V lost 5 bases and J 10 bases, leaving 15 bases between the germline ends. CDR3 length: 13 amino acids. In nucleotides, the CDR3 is TGTGCCAGCAGTAGAAACTCAGGTGGCGAGCAGTTCTTC. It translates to CASSRNSGGEQFF.

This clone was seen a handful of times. The CDR3 is CASSAKTDPNYGYTF. CDR3 DNA: TGTGCCAGCAGCGCCAAGACAGATCCTAACTATGGCTACACCTTC. The J gene is TRBJ1-2, the V gene TRBV9, with D maybe TRBD1 (5 bases). The CDR3 length is 15 residues. V was clipped by 3 bases and J by 0 bases, with 12 bases between them. Germline V lookup: CDR1 SGDLS, CDR2 YYNGEE.

CDR3 DNA: TGTGCCTGGACCCCGGACAGGGACTATGGCTACACCTTC. The encoded protein is CAWTPDRDYGYTF. The chain has TRBV30 and TRBJ1-2, with TRBD1 identical over 8 bases. The CDR3 totals 13 residues. V gave up 4 bases and J gave up 3 bases; unmatched junction bases: 4. Germline V lookup: CDR1 GTSNPN, CDR2 SVGIG (reference sequence).

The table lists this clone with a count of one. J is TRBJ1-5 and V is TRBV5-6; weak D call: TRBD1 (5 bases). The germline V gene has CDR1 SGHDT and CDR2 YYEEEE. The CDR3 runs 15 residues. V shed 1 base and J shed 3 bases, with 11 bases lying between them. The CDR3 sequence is CASSLYTGDNQPQHF. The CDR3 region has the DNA TGTGCCAGCAGCTTGTATACAGGCGACAATCAGCCCCAGCATTTT.

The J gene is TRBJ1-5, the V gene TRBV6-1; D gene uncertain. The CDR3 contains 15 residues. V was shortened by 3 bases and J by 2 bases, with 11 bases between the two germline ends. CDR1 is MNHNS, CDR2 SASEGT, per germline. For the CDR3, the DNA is TGTGCCAGCAGTGACGTCCCCCGGGGCAATCAGCCCCAGCATTTT. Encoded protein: CASSDVPRGNQPQHF.

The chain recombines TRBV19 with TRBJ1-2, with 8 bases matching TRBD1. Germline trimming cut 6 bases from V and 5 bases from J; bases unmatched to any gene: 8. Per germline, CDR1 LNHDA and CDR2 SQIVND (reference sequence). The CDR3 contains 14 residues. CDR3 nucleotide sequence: TGTGCCAGTAGCTCCGGGACAGGCTCTTATGGCTACACCTTC. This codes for CASSSGTGSYGYTF.

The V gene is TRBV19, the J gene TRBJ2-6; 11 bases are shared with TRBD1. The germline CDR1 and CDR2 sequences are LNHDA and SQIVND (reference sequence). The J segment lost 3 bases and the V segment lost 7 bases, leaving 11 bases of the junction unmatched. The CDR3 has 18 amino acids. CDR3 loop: CASTKMGDRGIGANVLTF. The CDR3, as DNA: TGTGCCAGTACCAAGATGGGGGACAGGGGGATTGGGGCCAACGTCCTGACTTTC.

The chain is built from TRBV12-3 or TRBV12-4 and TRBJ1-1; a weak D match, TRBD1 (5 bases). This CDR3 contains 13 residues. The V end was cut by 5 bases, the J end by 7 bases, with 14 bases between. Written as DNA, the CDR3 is TGTGCCAGCAGTCCCGGGTGGGGGGATGAAGCTTTCTTT. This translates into CASSPGWGDEAFF.

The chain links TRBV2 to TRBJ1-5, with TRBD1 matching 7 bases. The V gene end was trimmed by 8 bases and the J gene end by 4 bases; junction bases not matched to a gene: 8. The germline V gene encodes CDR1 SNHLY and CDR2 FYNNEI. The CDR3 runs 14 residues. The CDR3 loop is CASLDRVSNQPQHF. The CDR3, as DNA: TGTGCCAGCCTAGACAGGGTTTCAAATCAGCCCCAGCATTTT.